The clone carrying this T cell receptor beta chain has more than one count but fewer than ten. Antigen specificity is unknown. Germline-derived CDR1 and CDR2 are LGHDT and YNNKEL (reference sequence). The CDR3 is made up of 15 amino acids. The ends were cut back, 0 bases at V and 0 bases at J, with 9 bases in the middle. The sample originates from a study of T cell responses to AZD1222 COVID-19 vaccine. About the research overall: Analyses pooled second doses at about 4 or about 12 weeks.

Broader study findings: White British donors predominated, females outnumbered males, and clonal diversity was possibly underestimated. Reports say nearly half of spike-specific TCRs go after unmutated variant regions. In all cases, repertoires were sampled only after the peak T cell response.

The method was immunoSEQ multiplex PCR; TCRdb's version includes in-frame clones alone and lacks a portion of them. This table holds roughly 55,000 clones, nearly 90% found once. V and J are TRBV3-1 (or the pseudogene TRBV3-2) and TRBJ2-7; D not resolved. This receptor was taken from an adult in good health. This specimen was peripheral blood, taken on day 0 of AZD1222 vaccination. CDR3 DNA sequence: TGTGCCAGCAGCCAAGATCCCGTAAGCTCCTACGAGCAGTACTTC. Its protein is CASSQDPVSSYEQYF.